The T cell receptor beta chain described here comes from a study of identical twins. Study outcomes and limitations: Where beta out-of-frame sequences were concerned, excess twin sharing was weaker.

Unique molecular identifiers were present on cDNA, and template switching added a universal primer site. TCRdb re-called the 5' RACE reads through MiXCR, storing one row per CDR3 protein. Found here are 150,000 or so distinct CDR3 sequences, around 3.4% of them singletons; the top ten hold around 8.1%. Germline CDR1 reads DFQATT; CDR2 reads SNEGSKA (reference sequence). Trimming shortened V by 5 bases and J by 4 bases, and 27 bases separated the two germline ends. The CDR3 has 18 amino acids. This clonotype was counted many times. Its specificity is unknown. This sequence originates from a man younger than 35 in good health. The chain is built from TRBV20-1 and TRBJ2-1; possibly TRBD1 for D (7 bases). Sequencing was done on a sample of memory T cells sorted from blood. The CDR3 coding sequence is TGCAGTGCTCCCAGGGGGGACAGACGCAATCTAGTTTACAATGAGCAGTTCTTC. Translated: CSAPRGDRRNLVYNEQFF.